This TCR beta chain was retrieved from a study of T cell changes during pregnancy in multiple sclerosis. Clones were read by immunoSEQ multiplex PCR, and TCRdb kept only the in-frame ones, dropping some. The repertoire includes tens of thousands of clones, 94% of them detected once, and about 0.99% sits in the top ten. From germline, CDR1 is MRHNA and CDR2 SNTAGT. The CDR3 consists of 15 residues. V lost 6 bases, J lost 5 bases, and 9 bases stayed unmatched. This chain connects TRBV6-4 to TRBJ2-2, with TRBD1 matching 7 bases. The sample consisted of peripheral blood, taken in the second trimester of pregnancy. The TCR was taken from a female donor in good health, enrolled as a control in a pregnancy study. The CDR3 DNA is TGTGCCAGCAGCGTCGAGAGGGGGCCTACCGGGGAGCTGTTTTTT. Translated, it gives CASSVERGPTGELFF.